This T cell receptor (beta chain) derives from a study of vaccination and CD4 T cells after COVID-19. Across the whole study: Mild disease affected 8 to 10 convalescent patients and severe disease one, all SARS-CoV-2 positive by nasal swab PCR.

The Oncomine TCR Beta short-read assay generated sequence data from the DNA of cultured CD4+ T cells. Using its own MiXCR run on the PCR reads, TCRdb lists one record per CDR3 protein. The data contain about 8,900 distinct CDR3 sequences, around 64% of them singletons. Study observations and caveats: A median 86.3% of convalescent patients' SARS-CoV-2-reactive clones emerged only after vaccination.

Treatment denoted: approximately 10-day PBMC culture with coronavirus spike peptide pools or control peptides (ViraFEST assay). Peptide pools at around 10 ug/ml stimulated two million PBMCs per well with 10 IU/ml IL-2. On day 3 and again on day 7, fresh IL-2 medium was used to replace half the medium. In the case of this clonotype: Its antigen is not identified.

The germline V gene encodes CDR1 DFQATT and CDR2 SNEGSKA (reference sequence). CDR3 length equals 15 residues. V was clipped by 4 bases and J by 6 bases; unmatched bases: 6. The J gene is TRBJ2-1, the V gene TRBV20-1; 13 bases match TRBD2. Sequenced material: CD4+ T cells from blood, cultured in vitro. This sequence was found in a human donor who had recovered from COVID-19. This CDR3 reads CSATTGTSGINEQFF. The CDR3 DNA is TGCAGTGCTACCACCGGGACTAGCGGGATCAATGAGCAGTTCTTC.